These T cell receptor beta chains were read from a single sample in a study of T cells in localized non-small cell lung cancer. Profiling relied on immunoSEQ multiplex PCR, and the TCRdb table lists in-frame clones only, not all of them. The sample holds 30,000 to 35,000 clones, around nine tenths seen once. The sample was peripheral blood, taken before any cancer treatment. The receptors shown here come from a female donor over 55 with stage I lung adenocarcinoma. Both conserved end residues are part of each CDR3. The D gene is left open where the match is weak. Only some rows state a clone size, as once, few, many or a class for expanded clones.

abundance | d_gene | j_gene | v_gene | CDR3nt | CDR3aa
- | - | TRBJ1-2 | TRBV14 | TGTGCCAGCAGGTATCATGCCTTCTATGGCTACACCTTC | CASRYHAFYGYTF
- | - | TRBJ2-2 | TRBV10-3 | TGTGCCGTCACAGGGTCCACCGGGGAGCTGTTTTTT | CAVTGSTGELFF
once | TRBD1 | TRBJ2-3 | TRBV5-1 | TGCGCCAGCAGCTCCCGGACAGGGGGCACAGATACGCAGTATTTT | CASSSRTGGTDTQYF
once | TRBD2 | TRBJ2-1 | TRBV19 | TGTGCCAGTAGTTTAGGACTAGCGGGAGGGCCTCTAGCCTACAATGAGCAGTTCTTC | CASSLGLAGGPLAYNEQFF
- | - | TRBJ2-5 | TRBV7-2 | TGTGCCAGCAGCTTAGGCCAGGGACTGCTAGAGACCCAGTACTTC | CASSLGQGLLETQYF
- | - | TRBJ2-1 | TRBV7-2 | TGTGCCAGCAGCGGTCGAGGCGGTTACAATGAGCAGTTCTTC | CASSGRGGYNEQFF
- | TRBD2 | TRBJ2-1 | TRBV20-1 | TGCAGTGCCCCAAGCGGGAGAACCTCGATCTTC | CSAPSGRTSIF
- | - | TRBJ1-1 | TRBV5-5 | TGTGCCAGCAGCTTTGGGAGTGACACTGAAGCTTTCTTT | CASSFGSDTEAFF
- | - | TRBJ2-7 | TRBV7-9 | TGTGCCAGCAGCCCCCCCGGGCTCTACGAGCAGTACTTC | CASSPPGLYEQYF
- | TRBD2 | TRBJ2-1 | TRBV7-2 | TGTGCCAGCAGCTCCTCCGGGACTAGCGGAATTGAGCAGTTCTTC | CASSSSGTSGIEQFF
few | TRBD1 | TRBJ1-5 | TRBV19 | TGTGCCAGTAGCGGGACAGGGGGCGGTCAGCCCCAGCATTTT | CASSGTGGGQPQHF
- | - | TRBJ2-4 | TRBV20-1 | TGCAGTGCTAAGGACTATGACATTCAGTACTTC | CSAKDYDIQYF
- | - | TRBJ2-5 | TRBV18 | TGTGCCAGCTCACCACCGGTAGAGACCCAGTACTTC | CASSPPVETQYF
- | TRBD1 | TRBJ2-7 | TRBV29-1 | TGCAGCGTTTCCAGGGGGCTCGACTCCTCCTACGAGCAGTACTTC | CSVSRGLDSSYEQYF
- | TRBD1 | TRBJ1-1 | TRBV2 | TGTGCCAGCAGTGTGGCCAGGGGGCTTATTGAAGCTTTCTTT | CASSVARGLIEAFF
once | - | TRBJ1-3 | TRBV10-2 | TGCGCCAGCGGCGGGAGGGCTGAGAACTCTGGAAACACCATATATTTT | CASGGRAENSGNTIYF
- | - | TRBJ2-3 | TRBV7-2 | TGTGCCAGCAGCTCGGGACTTTCCCCGAATACGCAGTATTTT | CASSSGLSPNTQYF
- | TRBD2 | TRBJ2-3 | TRBV7-3 | TGTGCCAGCAGCTTAACGTCTAGCGGGGGGTCAGATACGCAGTATTTT | CASSLTSSGGSDTQYF
- | TRBD2 | TRBJ2-3 | TRBV27 | TGTGCCAGCAGTCCTCACGGACTAGCGGGAGCTGCAGATACGCAGTATTTT | CASSPHGLAGAADTQYF
- | TRBD2 | TRBJ2-2 | TRBV19 | TGTGCCAGTAGTATAGTGACTAGCGGGAGTTCACCCACCGGGGAGCTGTTTTTT | CASSIVTSGSSPTGELFF
- | TRBD1 | TRBJ1-2 | TRBV5-5 | TGTGCCAGCAGCCCAGGACAGGGGGTAGCTAACTATGGCTACACCTTC | CASSPGQGVANYGYTF
- | TRBD1 | TRBJ2-5 | TRBV7-6 | TGTGCCAGCAGCCCAGGGACAGGGGCTTTCCAAGAGACCCAGTACTTC | CASSPGTGAFQETQYF